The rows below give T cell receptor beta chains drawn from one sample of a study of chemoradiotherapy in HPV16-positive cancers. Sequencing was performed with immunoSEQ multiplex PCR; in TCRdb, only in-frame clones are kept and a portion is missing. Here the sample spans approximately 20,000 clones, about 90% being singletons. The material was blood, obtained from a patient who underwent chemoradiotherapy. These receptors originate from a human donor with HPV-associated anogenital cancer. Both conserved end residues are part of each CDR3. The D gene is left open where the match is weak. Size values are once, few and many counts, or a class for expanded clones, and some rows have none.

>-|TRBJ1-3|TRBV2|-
TGTGCCAGCAGTGTATTGGGGGAACAAACTGGAAACACCATATATTTT
CASSVLGEQTGNTIYF
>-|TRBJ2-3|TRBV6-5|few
TGTGCCAGCAGCTCGGGGCTAGTAAGCACAGATACGCAGTATTTT
CASSSGLVSTDTQYF
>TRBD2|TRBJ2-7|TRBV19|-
TGTGCCAGTAGTTCCCGGGACTACAGCTCCTACGAGCAGTACTTC
CASSSRDYSSYEQYF
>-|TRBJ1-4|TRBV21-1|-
TGTGTTGAGGAAAAACTGTTTTTT
CVEEKLFF
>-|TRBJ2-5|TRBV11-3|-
TGTGCCAGCAGCTTAGATGGGGGTCAGGAGACCCAGTACTTC
CASSLDGGQETQYF
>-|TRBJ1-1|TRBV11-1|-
TGTGCCAGCAGCTTATACAGGGAAACTGAAGCTTTCTTT
CASSLYRETEAFF
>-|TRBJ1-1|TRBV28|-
TGTGCCAGCAGTTTAGAGGGTGAAGCTTTCTTT
CASSLEGEAFF
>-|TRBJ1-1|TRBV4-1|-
TGCGCCAGCAGTGCCCCCGGACGGGCCAACACTGAAGCTTTCTTT
CASSAPGRANTEAFF
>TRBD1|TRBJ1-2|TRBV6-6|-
TGTGCCAGCCTGGGACAGGGGAGGGGCTACACCTTC
CASLGQGRGYTF
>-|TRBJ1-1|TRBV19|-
TGTGCCAGTAGTACAACAGGGTTTGGGGGCACTGAAGCTTTCTTT
CASSTTGFGGTEAFF
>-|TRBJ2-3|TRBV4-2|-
TGTGCCAGCAGCCAAGAAGAGGTGGTCACAGATACGCAGTATTTT
CASSQEEVVTDTQYF
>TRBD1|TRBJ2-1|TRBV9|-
TGTGCCAGCAGCGTAGTGGGGACAGGGCGCAATGAGCAGTTCTTC
CASSVVGTGRNEQFF
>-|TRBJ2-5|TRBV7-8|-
TGTGCCAGCAGCTTACTTGATCTTTTGGCTAGCCCTCCCCAAGAGACCCAGTACTTC
CASSLLDLLASPPQETQYF
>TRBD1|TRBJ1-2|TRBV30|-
TGTGCCTGGAAAGGACAGGGGGCTACCGATGGCTACACCTTC
CAWKGQGATDGYTF
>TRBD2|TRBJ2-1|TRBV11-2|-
TGTGCCAGCAGCCCCCCAGCGGGGAACTCCTACAATGAGCAGTTCTTC
CASSPPAGNSYNEQFF
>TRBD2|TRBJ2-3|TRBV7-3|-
TGTGCCAGCAGCCCAAAGGGAGCGGGGGGGATGATAGATACGCAGTATTTT
CASSPKGAGGMIDTQYF
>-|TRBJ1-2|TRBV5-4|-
TGTGCCAGCAGCTTGGGCGGCGGATTTAACTATGGCTACACCTTC
CASSLGGGFNYGYTF
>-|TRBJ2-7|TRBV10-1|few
TGCGCCAGCAGTGAGTCGCAGGGGACCCGGCAGTACTTC
CASSESQGTRQYF
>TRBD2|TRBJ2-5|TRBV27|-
TGTGCCAGCCGTTTCGGGGGGGGCCTGGGGGCCCAGTACTTC
CASRFGGGLGAQYF
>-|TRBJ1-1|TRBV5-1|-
TGCGCCAGCAGCTTTAACCCACGGACGGACATGGGCACTGAAGCTTTCTTT
CASSFNPRTDMGTEAFF
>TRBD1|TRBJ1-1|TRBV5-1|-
TGCGCCAGCAGCTTGATAGGACAGGGGGCATGGAACACTGAAGCTTTCTTT
CASSLIGQGAWNTEAFF
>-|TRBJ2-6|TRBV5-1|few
TGCGCCAGCATGGGGCTATCCTCTGGGGCCAACGTCCTGACTTTC
CASMGLSSGANVLTF
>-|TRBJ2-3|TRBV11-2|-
TGTGCCAGCAGCTTAGATGGGGTCGGCACAGATACGCAGTATTTT
CASSLDGVGTDTQYF
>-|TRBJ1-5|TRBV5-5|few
TGTGCCAGCAGCCGGGACTTATATGAGCCCCAGCATTTT
CASSRDLYEPQHF
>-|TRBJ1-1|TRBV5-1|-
TGCGCCAGCAGCTCCGGACAGATGAACACTGAAGCTTTCTTT
CASSSGQMNTEAFF
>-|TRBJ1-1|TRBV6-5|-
TGTGCCAGCAGTTATCTGGCGGGCCGGATGACTGAAGCTTTCTTT
CASSYLAGRMTEAFF
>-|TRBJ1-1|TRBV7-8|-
TGTGCCAGCAGCTTAGATCGGGGCAACACTGAAGCTTTCTTT
CASSLDRGNTEAFF
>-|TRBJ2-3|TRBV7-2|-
TGTGCCAGCAGCTTACAGCAGGGGAGTGGCGCAGATACGCAGTATTTT
CASSLQQGSGADTQYF
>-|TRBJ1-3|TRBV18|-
TGTGCCAGCTCACCCAATGACAGGCTGAGCTCTGGAAACACCATATATTTT
CASSPNDRLSSGNTIYF
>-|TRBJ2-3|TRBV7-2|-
TGTGCCAGCAGCTTACGGCGGGGCGAGACAGATACGCAGTATTTT
CASSLRRGETDTQYF
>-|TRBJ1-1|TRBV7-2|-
TGTGCCAGCAGCTTAGATACGGGGGGTTATGCTGAAGCTTTCTTT
CASSLDTGGYAEAFF
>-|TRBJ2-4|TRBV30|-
TGTGCCTGGAGTGGGGCCGGGAAACTAGCCAAAAACATTCAGTACTTC
CAWSGAGKLAKNIQYF
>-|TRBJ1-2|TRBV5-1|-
TGCGCCAGCAGCTTGGCCGACGGGGGAAAGGGCTACACCTTC
CASSLADGGKGYTF
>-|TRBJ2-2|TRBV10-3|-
TGTGCCATCAGTGAGTCCTACCACAGGAGCACCGGGGAGCTGTTTTTT
CAISESYHRSTGELFF
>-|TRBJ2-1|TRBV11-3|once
TGTGCCAGCAGCTTGAGTAGGGGGTCCTACAATGAGCAGTTCTTC
CASSLSRGSYNEQFF
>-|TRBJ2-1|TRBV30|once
TGTGCCTGGAGCCTCCGGTGGGGCAATGAGCAGTTCTTC
CAWSLRWGNEQFF
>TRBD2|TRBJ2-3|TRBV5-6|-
TGTGCCAGCAGCTTGGCTCTAGCGGGGGGATTTAGCACAGATACGCAGTATTTT
CASSLALAGGFSTDTQYF
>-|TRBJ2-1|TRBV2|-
TGTGCCAGCAGTGCCTCCGGGGGCAGAGAGCAGTTCTTC
CASSASGGREQFF
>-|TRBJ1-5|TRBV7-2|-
TGTGCCAGCAGCAGTAACGGCCAGGAGTATCAGCCCCAGCATTTT
CASSSNGQEYQPQHF
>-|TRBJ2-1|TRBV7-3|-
TGTGCCAGCAGCTTAACCCCGGCGGGGTCCAATGAGCAGTTCTTC
CASSLTPAGSNEQFF
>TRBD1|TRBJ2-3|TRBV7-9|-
TGTGCCAGCAGCTTAGGGATTATTGGACAGGGCACAGATACGCAGTATTTT
CASSLGIIGQGTDTQYF
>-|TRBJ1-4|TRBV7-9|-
TGTGCCAGCAGCTTAGTCAGGGAAAAACTGTTTTTT
CASSLVREKLFF
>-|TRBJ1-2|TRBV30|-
TGTGCCTGGAGTGTACAGCAGGGCCAAGATGGCTACACCTTC
CAWSVQQGQDGYTF
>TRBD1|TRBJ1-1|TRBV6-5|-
TGTGCCAGCAGTTCGAGGGACAGCGTGAACACTGAAGCTTTCTTT
CASSSRDSVNTEAFF
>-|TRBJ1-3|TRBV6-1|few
TGTGCCAGCAGTGTAACCAGGGCAGGGACTGGAAACACCATATATTTT
CASSVTRAGTGNTIYF